The 20 T cell receptor beta chains reported below all come from one sample, sequenced in a study of blood T cell repertoires in COVID-19. Libraries were prepared by immunoSEQ multiplex PCR; TCRdb keeps only in-frame clonotypes and omits some of them. The sample records 200,000 to 300,000 clones, more than 75% being singletons. Sequencing was performed on peripheral blood. These receptors were collected from a woman in her thirties or forties who had recovered from COVID-19.

The V and J genes are TRBV7-8 and TRBJ2-5; D not certain. The CDR3 loop spans 13 amino acids. V gave up 5 bases and J gave up 5 bases, with 12 bases separating them. Looked up from germline, CDR1 is SGHVS and CDR2 is FQNEAQ. The chain's CDR3 is CASSLRLAETQYF. The CDR3 bases are TGTGCCAGCAGCCTTCGACTGGCGGAGACCCAGTACTTC.

The rearrangement uses TRBV27 and TRBJ1-2; possible D gene TRBD1, 5 bases. This CDR3 comprises 13 residues. Germline V gives CDR1 MNHEY, CDR2 SMNVEV (reference sequence). V gave up 2 bases and J gave up 8 bases, with 12 bases separating them. DNA for the CDR3: TGTGCCAGCAGTTTAGAACTCGGGGGAGGCTACACCTTC. Its protein is CASSLELGGGYTF.

J is TRBJ2-1 and V is TRBV3-1 (or the pseudogene TRBV3-2); 7 positions agree with TRBD1. The CDR3 sequence is 16 residues long. The germline V gene has CDR1 LGHDT and CDR2 YNNKEL (reference sequence). With 5 bases clipped from V and 4 bases from J, the junction kept 11 bases outside the gene matches. In DNA, the CDR3 is TGTGCCAGCAGCTCAGAGGACAGGAATCTTTACAATGAGCAGTTCTTC. Protein: CASSSEDRNLYNEQFF.

CDR3 coding DNA: TGTGCCAGCAGCACCGGACTAGCGGGGGGGCTTTACAATGAGCAGTTCTTC. Translated: CASSTGLAGGLYNEQFF. The chain is built from TRBV9 and TRBJ2-1, with 15 bases lining up with TRBD2. CDR3 length: 17 residues. In germline, CDR1 is SGDLS, CDR2 YYNGEE. The junction had 6 bases not matched to a gene; V was cut back by 4 bases and J by 4 bases.

In its sample, this clone was seen once. J is TRBJ2-2 and V is TRBV11-2; 7 bases align to TRBD1. Per germline, CDR1 SGHAT and CDR2 FQNNGV. The V and J ends lost 6 bases and 6 bases, in that order; junction bases with no gene match: 13. CDR3 size: 16 residues. The CDR3 DNA follows: TGTGCCAGCAGTCCCTGGCAAGGGGGCGTCGCCGGGGAGCTGTTTTTT. Protein: CASSPWQGGVAGELFF.

This chain links TRBV6-5 with TRBJ2-7; TRBD1 aligns across 10 bases. Trimming cost V 4 bases and J 1 base; bases outside gene matches: 4. CDR3 length: 15 residues. CDR1 MNHEY and CDR2 SVGAGI come from the germline V gene. The CDR3 is CASSSRTGGSYEQYF. The CDR3 DNA reads as TGTGCCAGCAGTTCTCGGACAGGGGGGTCCTACGAGCAGTACTTC.

This clone was seen a single time. For the CDR3, the DNA is TGCGCCAGCAGCTCCCGCGGACCTCGGGGCACTGAAGCTTTCTTT. This encodes CASSSRGPRGTEAFF. This chain connects TRBV5-1 to TRBJ1-1, with D unresolved. The CDR3 is 15 residues long. V lost 3 bases, J lost 4 bases, and 16 bases lay in between. CDR1 SGHRS and CDR2 YFSETQ come from the germline V gene.

V is TRBV12-3 or TRBV12-4 and J is TRBJ2-1; D gene uncertain. V was clipped by 7 bases and J by 3 bases, with 4 bases between them. CDR3 length: 11 residues. CDR3 region: CASNYYNEQFF. The CDR3 DNA reads TGTGCCAGCAACTACTACAATGAGCAGTTCTTC.

V is TRBV7-9 and J is TRBJ1-5, with TRBD1 matching over 7 bases. J was trimmed by 3 bases and V by 5 bases; bases with no gene match: 10. Germline assignment: CDR1 SEHNR and CDR2 FQNEAQ (reference sequence). The CDR3 has 16 residues. Here the CDR3 DNA reads TGTGCCAGCAGCCCATGGACAGGCGAAGACAATCAGCCCCAGCATTTT. It specifies CASSPWTGEDNQPQHF.

This chain connects TRBV19 to TRBJ1-2, with TRBD1 identical over 7 bases. J was trimmed by 2 bases and V by 5 bases; bases with no gene match: 8. Germline values: CDR1 LNHDA, CDR2 SQIVND (reference sequence). The CDR3 totals 15 residues. The CDR3 loop reads CASSRRTGQNYGYTF. The CDR3 DNA is TGTGCCAGTAGTCGACGGACAGGACAGAACTATGGCTACACCTTC.

V usage is TRBV10-3 and J usage is TRBJ2-3, with 9 nucleotides matching TRBD1. Germline assignment: CDR1 ENHRY and CDR2 SYGVKD. V trimming: 5 bases; J trimming: 3 bases; junction bases outside the gene matches: 9. The CDR3 extends over 16 amino acids. In DNA form, the CDR3 reads TGTGCCATCAGTCCTAGGACAGGGGCAGAGACAGATACGCAGTATTTT. This codes for CAISPRTGAETDTQYF.

This clone was recorded only once. This chain uses TRBV9 with TRBJ2-1, with 7 bases matching TRBD2. With 4 bases clipped from V and 4 bases from J, the junction kept 8 bases outside the gene matches. CDR3 length equals 15 residues. Germline V gene data show CDR1 as SGDLS and CDR2 as YYNGEE. CDR3 coding DNA: TGTGCCAGCAGCCCCCGGTCTAGCGGATACAATGAGCAGTTCTTC. It translates to CASSPRSSGYNEQFF.

V is TRBV3-1 (or the pseudogene TRBV3-2) and J is TRBJ2-7; 11 positions agree with TRBD2. The germline gives CDR1 LGHDT, CDR2 YNNKEL (reference sequence). The CDR3 length is 15 residues. The trim removed 6 bases at V and 5 bases at J, leaving 9 bases unmatched. The CDR3 spells CASSLLAGGQDEQYF. The CDR3 DNA sequence: TGTGCCAGCAGTCTCTTAGCGGGGGGGCAGGACGAGCAGTACTTC.

The genes are TRBV24-1 and TRBJ2-2, with a tentative D call TRBD1 (5 bases). CDR1 is KGHDR, CDR2 SFDVKD, per germline. The V end was cut by 4 bases, the J end by 4 bases, with 21 bases between. This CDR3 region has 18 residues. CDR3 nucleotide sequence: TGTGCCACCAGTGACTCTACCCAGGAATATCAGGGCACCGGGGAGCTGTTTTTT. Its protein product is CATSDSTQEYQGTGELFF.

Notes on this clone: At the DNA level, this CDR3 is encoded by other sequences in the same sample as well. The V gene is TRBV5-1, the J gene TRBJ1-2; D possibly corresponds to TRBD1 (6 bases). Trimming took off 0 bases at V and 2 bases at J, with 8 bases between the two ends. Germline values: CDR1 SGHRS, CDR2 YFSETQ. This CDR3 region has 14 residues. CDR3: CASSLAGGNYGYTF. CDR3 DNA sequence: TGCGCCAGCAGCTTGGCGGGGGGCAACTATGGCTACACCTTC.

The chain carries TRBV5-1 and TRBJ2-7; weak D call: TRBD2 (6 bases). The germline V gene encodes CDR1 SGHRS and CDR2 YFSETQ. Trimming removed 3 bases from V and 5 bases from J, with 21 bases in between. The CDR3 has 16 amino acids. The CDR3: CASSSLFSGAGNEQYF. CDR3 nucleotides: TGCGCCAGCAGCTCCCTATTCAGCGGCGCGGGGAACGAGCAGTACTTC.

The chain links TRBV28 to TRBJ2-1; TRBD1 might be the D (6 bases). CDR1 is MDHEN, CDR2 SYDVKM, per germline. The CDR3 has 13 amino acids. Trimming took 2 bases from V and 10 from J, leaving 12 bases between them. The CDR3 region is CASSLTTQGEQFF. The CDR3 DNA is TGTGCCAGCAGTTTAACCACGCAGGGGGAGCAGTTCTTC.

J is TRBJ2-3 and V is TRBV5-1; D gene unclear. CDR3 size: 15 residues. Trimming removed 0 bases from V and 0 bases from J, with 8 bases in between. The germline V gene has CDR1 SGHRS and CDR2 YFSETQ. CDR3 nucleotides: TGCGCCAGCAGCTTGGGGTGGCCTAGCACAGATACGCAGTATTTT. Residues: CASSLGWPSTDTQYF. Full variable domain (outside the CDR3, taken from reference TRBV5-1 and TRBJ2-3): KAGVTQTPRYLIKTRGQQVTLSCSPISGHRSVSWYQQTPGQGLQFLFEYFSETQRNKGNFPGRFSGRQFSNSRSEMNVSTLELGDSALYLCASSLGWPSTDTQYFGPGTRLTVL.

This clone was detected once. The rearrangement links TRBV4-1 to TRBJ2-7; the match to TRBD2 covers 7 bases. Germline V CDR1 and CDR2: MGHRA, YSYEKL. J was trimmed by 3 bases and V by 0 bases; bases with no gene match: 8. The CDR3 has 16 residues. In DNA, the CDR3 is TGCGCCAGCAGCCAAGACGCTGCTAGCGGCCTCTACGAGCAGTACTTC. Its protein product is CASSQDAASGLYEQYF.

The chain is built from TRBV4-3 and TRBJ2-5; perhaps TRBD2 as D (6 bases). This CDR3 has 16 residues. CDR1 is LGHNA and CDR2 is YSLEER in the germline V gene. Trimming left V 1 base short and J 5 bases short, with 17 bases between. As DNA, the CDR3 is TGCGCCAGCAGCCAAGGGGTCCAGGGAGGTAGGGAGACCCAGTACTTC. Its translation: CASSQGVQGGRETQYF.